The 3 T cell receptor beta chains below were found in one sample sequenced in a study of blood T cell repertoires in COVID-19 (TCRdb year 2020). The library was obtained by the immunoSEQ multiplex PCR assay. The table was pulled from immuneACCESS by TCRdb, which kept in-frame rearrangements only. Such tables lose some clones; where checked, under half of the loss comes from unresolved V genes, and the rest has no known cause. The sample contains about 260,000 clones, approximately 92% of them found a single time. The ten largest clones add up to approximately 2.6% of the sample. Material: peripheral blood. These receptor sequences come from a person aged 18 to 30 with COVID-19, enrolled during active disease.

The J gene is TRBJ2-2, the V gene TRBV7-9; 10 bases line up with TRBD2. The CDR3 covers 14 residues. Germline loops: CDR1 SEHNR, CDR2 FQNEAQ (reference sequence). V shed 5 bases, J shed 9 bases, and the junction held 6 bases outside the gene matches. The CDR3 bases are TGTGCCAGCAGCGGGGGACTAGCGTCCCGGGAGCTGTTTTTT. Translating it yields CASSGGLASRELFF.

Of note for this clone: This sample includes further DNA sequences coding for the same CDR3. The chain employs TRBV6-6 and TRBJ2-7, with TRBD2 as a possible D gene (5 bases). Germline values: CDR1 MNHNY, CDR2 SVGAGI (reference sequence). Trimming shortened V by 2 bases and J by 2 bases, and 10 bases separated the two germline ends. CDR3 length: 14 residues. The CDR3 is CASSYRGGTYEQYF. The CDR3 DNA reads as TGTGCCAGCAGTTACCGTGGAGGTACCTACGAGCAGTACTTC.

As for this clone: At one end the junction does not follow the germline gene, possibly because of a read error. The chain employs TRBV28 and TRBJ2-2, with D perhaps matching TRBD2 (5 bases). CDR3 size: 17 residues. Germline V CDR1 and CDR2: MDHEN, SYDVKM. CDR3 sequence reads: CASTLARRIRGTGELFF. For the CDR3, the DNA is TGTGCCAGCACTTTAGCCCGCAGGATTCGGGGAACCGGGGAGCTGTTTTTT.